This record looks at one T cell receptor beta chain sequence and its context. The assay was immunoSEQ multiplex PCR, and TCRdb's table has in-frame clones only and misses some. Of roughly 20,000 clones listed, approximately 69% are singletons. Stated treatment: randomized to nivolumab then ipilimumab (arm A) or the reverse (arm B). No patient had prior DNA-damaging chemotherapy. Sorted cells were live CD3+CD8+, lacking CD19 and CD56, from PBMCs. The data originate from a study of sequential checkpoint blockade in melanoma. Study at large: Arm A got nivolumab then ipilimumab; arm B the reverse, 1:1. Both treatment sequences were followed by maintenance nivolumab.

The length of the CDR3 is 18 residues. The ends lost 5 bases at V and 8 bases at J; junction bases unmatched: 14. Germline CDR1 reads MDHEN; CDR2 reads SYDVKM. V gene TRBV28 combines with J gene TRBJ2-1, with 14 nucleotides matching TRBD2. The sequence derives from a human donor with melanoma. The starting material was CD8+ T cells sorted from blood (inferred from file names), obtained from a patient given nivolumab and ipilimumab in sequence. CDR3 sequence (DNA): TGTGCCAGCAGTGACCTTCCGGGACTAGCGGGAGTGGGAGATGAGCAGTTCTTC. Translated: CASSDLPGLAGVGDEQFF.